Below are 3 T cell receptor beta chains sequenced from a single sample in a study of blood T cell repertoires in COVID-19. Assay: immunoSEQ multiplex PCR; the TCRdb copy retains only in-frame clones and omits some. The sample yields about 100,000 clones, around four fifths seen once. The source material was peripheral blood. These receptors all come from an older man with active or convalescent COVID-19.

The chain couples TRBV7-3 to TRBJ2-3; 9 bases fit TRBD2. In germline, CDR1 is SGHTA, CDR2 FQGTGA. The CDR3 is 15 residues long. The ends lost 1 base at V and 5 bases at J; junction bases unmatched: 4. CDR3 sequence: CASSLIAGVGDTQYF. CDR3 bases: TGTGCCAGCAGCTTAATAGCGGGAGTGGGAGATACGCAGTATTTT.

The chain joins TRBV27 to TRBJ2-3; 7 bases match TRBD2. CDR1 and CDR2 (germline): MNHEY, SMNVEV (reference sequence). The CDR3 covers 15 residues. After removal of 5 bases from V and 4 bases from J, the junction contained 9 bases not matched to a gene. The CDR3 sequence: CASSPWGGSSDTQYF. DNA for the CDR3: TGTGCCAGCAGTCCTTGGGGCGGGAGTTCAGATACGCAGTATTTT.

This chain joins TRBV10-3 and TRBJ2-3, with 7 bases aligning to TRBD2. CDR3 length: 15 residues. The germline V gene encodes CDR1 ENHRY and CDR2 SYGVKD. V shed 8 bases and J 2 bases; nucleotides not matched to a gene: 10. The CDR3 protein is CAIGLRESFTDTQYF. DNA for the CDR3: TGTGCCATCGGTTTGCGGGAGTCCTTCACAGATACGCAGTATTTT.